The 2 T cell receptor beta chains given below trace back to one sample, sequenced in a study of T cells in Graves' hyperthyroidism and ophthalmopathy. Researchers amplified the TCR beta CDR3 regions from RNA transcripts. RT-PCR in the first round (using the HTBI primer set) targeted the TCR CDR3. A single record per CDR3 protein comes from TCRdb applying MiXCR to the multiplex PCR reads. Among hundreds of thousands of distinct CDR3 sequences listed, less than 25% were seen once. Input material: blood. These receptors were taken from a man aged 30-40 years with Graves' ophthalmopathy.

This clonotype was seen repeatedly, ten times or more. The gene calls are TRBV11-2 and TRBJ1-1, with 7 bases matching TRBD1. V shed 5 bases and J 5 bases; nucleotides not matched to a gene: 8. The V gene's germline CDR1 is SGHAT and CDR2 FQNNGV. The CDR3 is 14 amino acids. CDR3 nucleotides: TGTGCCAGCAGCGCGATGACAGGGAAAACTGAAGCTTTCTTT. It is translated as CASSAMTGKTEAFF.

This clonotype turned up a few times. This rearrangement joins TRBV13 to TRBJ2-5; perhaps D is TRBD1 or TRBD2 (5 bases each). The germline gives CDR1 PRHDT, CDR2 FYEKMQ (reference sequence). Trimming left V 4 bases short and J 3 bases short, with 15 bases between. The CDR3 loop spans 15 amino acids. The CDR3 loop is CASSSPGTVEETQYF. Here the CDR3 DNA reads TGTGCCAGCAGCTCACCCGGGACGGTGGAAGAGACCCAGTACTTC.